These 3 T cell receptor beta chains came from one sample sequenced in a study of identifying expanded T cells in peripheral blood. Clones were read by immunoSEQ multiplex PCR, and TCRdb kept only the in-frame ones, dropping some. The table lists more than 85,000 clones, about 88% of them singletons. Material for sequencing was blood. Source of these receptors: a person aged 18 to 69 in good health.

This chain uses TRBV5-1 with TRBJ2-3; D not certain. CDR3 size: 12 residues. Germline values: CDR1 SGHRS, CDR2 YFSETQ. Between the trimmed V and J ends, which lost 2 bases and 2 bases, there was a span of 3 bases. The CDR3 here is CASSFATDTQYF. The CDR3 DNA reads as TGCGCCAGCAGCTTCGCCACAGATACGCAGTATTTT. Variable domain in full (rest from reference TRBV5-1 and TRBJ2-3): KAGVTQTPRYLIKTRGQQVTLSCSPISGHRSVSWYQQTPGQGLQFLFEYFSETQRNKGNFPGRFSGRQFSNSRSEMNVSTLELGDSALYLCASSFATDTQYFGPGTRLTVL.

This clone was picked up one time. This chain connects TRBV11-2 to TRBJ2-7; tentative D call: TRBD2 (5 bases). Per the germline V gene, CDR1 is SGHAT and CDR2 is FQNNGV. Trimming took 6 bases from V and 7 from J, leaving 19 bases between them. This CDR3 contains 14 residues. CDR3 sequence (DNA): TGTGCCAGCAGAGAACGGGGTACGGTGAGGGAGCAGTACTTC. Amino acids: CASRERGTVREQYF.

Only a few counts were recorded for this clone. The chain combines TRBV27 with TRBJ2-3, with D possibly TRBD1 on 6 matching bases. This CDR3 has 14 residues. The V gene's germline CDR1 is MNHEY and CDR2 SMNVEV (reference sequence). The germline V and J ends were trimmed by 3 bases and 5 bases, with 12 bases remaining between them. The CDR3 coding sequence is TGTGCCAGCAGTTTCACGGGACAAGGAGATACGCAGTATTTT. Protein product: CASSFTGQGDTQYF.